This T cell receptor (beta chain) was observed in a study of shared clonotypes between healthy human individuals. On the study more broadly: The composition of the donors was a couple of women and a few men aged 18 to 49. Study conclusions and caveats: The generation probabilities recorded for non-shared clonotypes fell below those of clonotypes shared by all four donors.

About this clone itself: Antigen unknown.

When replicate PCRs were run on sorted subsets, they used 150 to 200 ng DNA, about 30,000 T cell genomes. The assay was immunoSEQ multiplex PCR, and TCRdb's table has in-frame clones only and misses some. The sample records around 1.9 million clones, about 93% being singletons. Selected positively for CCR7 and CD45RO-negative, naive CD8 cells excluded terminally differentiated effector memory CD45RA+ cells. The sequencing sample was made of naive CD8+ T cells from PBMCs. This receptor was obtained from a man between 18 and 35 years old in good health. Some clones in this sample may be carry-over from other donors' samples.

In DNA, the CDR3 is TGTGCCAGCAACAGGGGGCTCCAAGAGACCCAGTACTTC. Translated: CASNRGLQETQYF. The chain combines TRBV2 with TRBJ2-5, with 9 nucleotides matching TRBD1. The CDR3 is made up of 13 amino acids. Losses at the gene ends were 7 bases for V and 1 base for J; bases not matched to a gene: 1. Germline V gene lookup returns CDR1 SNHLY and CDR2 FYNNEI.